This T cell receptor (beta chain) stems from a study of blood T cells in healthy people across ages (dated by TCRdb to between 2014 and 2017). With regard to the full study: In model experiments, template switching captured about one uniquely barcoded TCR beta cDNA molecule for every two T cells. The study measured age-related changes in TCR beta repertoire diversity using deep sequencing normalized with unique cDNA molecular identifiers. Donors were grouped into four age groups: young (average approximately 16 years), middle-aged (less than 40), aged (62) and long-lived (about 90). Donors of different ages were randomly distributed across sequencing lanes to avoid experimental bias. For two donors (one aged 18 to 30 and one aged 80 or older), the study analyzed two additional independent replicas of 1 million unique cDNA reads from the same blood draw.

The method behind the library was 5' RACE. The sequencer was an Illumina HiSeq 2500. The second PCR ran for about 6 to 11 cycles and used a J-beta primer mix along with a sample-barcoded 5' primer. A unique molecular identifier was introduced onto each TCR beta cDNA molecule by a template-switch 5' adaptor carrying 12 random nucleotides. Each sample yielded at least 3 million CDR3-containing paired-end reads. The Mint cDNA synthesis kit, primed by a TRBC-specific oligonucleotide, was used to synthesize first-strand cDNA from all RNA. After uracil-DNA glycosylase treatment, a first 18-cycle PCR used universal primers M1SS and BC2_uni_R on all cDNA. On the study's bioinformatics: For normalization, 1 million high-quality reads were randomly selected from each sample, with every read carrying a distinct molecular identifier. Reads sharing molecular identifiers were discarded rather than binned into consensus sequences. MiTCR, with a Q25 quality threshold and the strictest error-elimination algorithm, was used for CDR3 identification, clonotype clustering and error correction. A nonparametric unseen species model with Euler transformation was used to estimate a lower bound on total TCR beta diversity. TCRdb handled the public reads itself, with Q25 trimming in fastp and clone calling in MiXCR, and kept productive beta chains. Rows with a matching CDR3 protein are joined into one entry that keeps the most common DNA and genes. The V and J calls follow TCRdb's processing rather than the paper's. A total of around 1,100,000 distinct CDR3 sequences appear in this sample, 30% to 40% of them only once. Together, the top ten hold roughly 13% of the sample.

The donors were a few dozen Caucasian individuals from Russia, aged about 6 to 100 years, who were systemically healthy. Ten milliliters of peripheral blood were drawn from each donor into EDTA-treated Vacutainer tubes. Ficoll-Paque density-gradient centrifugation was used to isolate PBMCs, with at least 7 million per sample. Trizol reagent was used to extract total RNA from the PBMCs, yielding at least 5 micrograms per sample. For every donor, flow cytometry on a PBMC aliquot measured the percentage of naive CD45RAhigh/CD27high T cells. Comments on this clonotype: Its antigen is still unknown. The record has no base qualities; no much larger clone is one base away.

On the study overall, not on this receptor specifically: Conclusive comparison of naive and antigen-experienced compartments was prevented by the profiling of bulk unsorted PBMCs. Total diversity estimates from one million sequenced T cells were considered lower bounds and underestimates. Observed TCR beta diversity per million T cells fell roughly linearly with age, and a significant reduction was already apparent by age roughly 40. Because donor CMV infection status was unknown, age-related changes in expanded clonotypes were potentially confounded. The long-lived group showed more naive CD4+ T cells, fewer expanded clones and increased TCR diversity than the aged group, suggesting age selection. Observed TCR beta diversity correlated strongly with the percentage of naive T cells measured by flow cytometry.

V is reduced by 4 bases and J by 8 bases, leaving a spacing of 11 bases between them. Including the terminal cysteine and phenylalanine, the CDR3 comprises 13 residues. The entry retains the CDR3 DNA only, 39 bases that are in frame from base 1. Reading the germline V gene gives CDR1 MNHNS and CDR2 SASEGT. The chain uses TRBV6-1 and TRBJ1-4; a confident D gene designation cannot be given. The TCR was taken from a man younger than 30 in good health. The sequencing input was blood. The DNA reads as follows: TGTGCCAGCAGTGTTATGGGCGGGGAAAAACTGTTTTTT. Protein translation: CASSVMGGEKLFF.